These 27 T cell receptor beta chains originate from one sample sequenced in a study of Tregs in tolerant kidney transplant recipients. Measured with immunoSEQ multiplex PCR; TCRdb has only the in-frame clones, and not every one. Among tens of thousands of clones listed, 70% to 90% were seen once. The nonmyeloablative bone marrow transplants came from related graft donors, with transient mixed chimerism. The specimen was CD4+ T cells from blood (PBMCs), collected 6 months after the transplant. The receptors were gathered from a human patient who received a combined kidney and bone marrow transplant. Part of the T cells may come from the graft donor.

The gene calls are TRBV5-1 and TRBJ1-1; no clear D. V was trimmed by 1 base and J by 4 bases, leaving 8 bases between them. CDR1 is SGHRS, CDR2 YFSETQ, per germline. The CDR3 covers 13 residues. CDR3 in amino acids: CASSLTDSTEAFF. As DNA, the CDR3 is TGCGCCAGCAGCTTGACGGACTCCACTGAAGCTTTCTTT.

In regard to this clone: Additional DNA sequences in this sample encode the identical CDR3. The chain uses TRBV7-7 and TRBJ1-1; TRBD1 might be the D (5 bases). Germline V gene lookup returns CDR1 SSHAT and CDR2 FNYEAQ (reference sequence). This CDR3 spans 13 amino acids. V was clipped by 2 bases and J by 7 bases, with 11 bases between them. CDR3 protein: CASSLNRDSEAFF. The CDR3 DNA is TGTGCCAGCAGCTTAAACCGCGACAGTGAAGCTTTCTTT.

The V gene is TRBV7-8, the J gene TRBJ1-2; 7 bases are shared with TRBD1. This CDR3 is 14 amino acids long. J lost 4 bases, V lost 5 bases, and 7 bases had no gene match. Germline assignment: CDR1 SGHVS and CDR2 FQNEAQ. CDR3 residues: CASSPETGRYGYTF. In DNA, the CDR3 is TGTGCCAGCAGCCCCGAGACAGGGCGCTATGGCTACACCTTC.

V is TRBV5-4 and J is TRBJ2-1; 7 positions match TRBD2. From germline, CDR1 is SGHNT and CDR2 YYREEE (reference sequence). The ends lost 5 bases at V and 4 bases at J; junction bases unmatched: 9. This CDR3 is built from 15 residues. The CDR3 loop reads CASRLRELGYNEQFF. As DNA, the CDR3 is TGTGCCAGCAGGCTGCGGGAGCTGGGGTACAATGAGCAGTTCTTC.

The chain has TRBV10-3 and TRBJ2-3; 8 bases match TRBD2. Per the germline V gene, CDR1 is ENHRY and CDR2 is SYGVKD. J was trimmed by 6 bases and V by 10 bases; bases with no gene match: 12. CDR3 size: 14 residues. The DNA of the CDR3 is TGTGCCACCCGAGCGGGGGACTCTGGGGATACGCAGTATTTT. Residues: CATRAGDSGDTQYF.

The chain recombines TRBV5-1 with TRBJ2-3; 8 bases line up with TRBD2. Trimming at V came to 5 bases and at J to 5 bases, leaving 10 bases not matched to a gene. This CDR3 contains 15 residues. Germline CDR1 SGHRS, CDR2 YFSETQ. The CDR3 coding sequence is TGCGCCAGCAGGCCTCTCAGCGGGAGTGGAGATACGCAGTATTTT. Its translation: CASRPLSGSGDTQYF.

The chain uses TRBV28 and TRBJ2-7; TRBD1 aligns across 8 bases. Germline CDR1 is MDHEN and CDR2 is SYDVKM. The CDR3 length is 13 residues. J lost 6 bases, V lost 5 bases, and 6 bases had no gene match. The CDR3 DNA follows: TGTGCCAGCAGTCTCCTTGACAGGGGCGAGCAGTACTTC. This gives the protein CASSLLDRGEQYF.

This clone was detected once. The chain recombines TRBV19 with TRBJ1-5, with a weak D call TRBD1 (5 bases). The CDR3 is 15 residues long. Per the germline V gene, CDR1 is LNHDA and CDR2 is SQIVND (reference sequence). V was cut by 4 bases and J by 7 bases, with 17 bases left in between. The CDR3 here is CASSTPGTGSQPQHF. The CDR3 DNA follows: TGTGCCAGTAGTACCCCTGGGACCGGGAGCCAGCCCCAGCATTTT.

This clone was detected only once. The V gene is TRBV5-6, the J gene TRBJ2-3; D is unclear. Germline CDR1 is SGHDT and CDR2 is YYEEEE. Deletions cut 0 bases from V and 0 bases from J, with 14 bases between. The CDR3 runs to 17 residues. The CDR3 DNA is TGTGCCAGCAGCTTGGCCAAGAGGCAGACTAGCACAGATACGCAGTATTTT. Protein sequence: CASSLAKRQTSTDTQYF.

This rearrangement joins TRBV4-2 to TRBJ2-3, with 9 nucleotides matching TRBD2. V gave up 1 base and J gave up 6 bases; unmatched junction bases: 5. This CDR3 has 15 residues. Germline V CDR1 and CDR2: LGHNA, YNFKEQ. CDR3 region: CASSQGSGGRDTQYF. For the CDR3, the DNA is TGTGCCAGCAGCCAAGGCAGCGGGGGGCGGGATACGCAGTATTTT.

This clone was counted a single time. The chain joins TRBV7-3 to TRBJ2-5, with 8 nucleotides matching TRBD1. The CDR3 length is 14 residues. V was pared by 2 bases and J by 7 bases, with 6 bases of the junction left unmatched. The germline V gene has CDR1 SGHTA and CDR2 FQGTGA. CDR3 protein: CASSLSGTGGTQYF. The CDR3 DNA reads TGTGCCAGCAGCTTATCCGGGACAGGAGGGACCCAGTACTTC.

The chain carries TRBV7-9 and TRBJ2-3, with D perhaps TRBD2 (5 bases). CDR3 length: 15 residues. Germline V gene lookup returns CDR1 SEHNR and CDR2 FQNEAQ (reference sequence). Between the trimmed V and J ends, which lost 1 base and 5 bases, there was a span of 13 bases. As DNA, the CDR3 is TGTGCCAGCAGCTTAGATTTGGGAGCAAAAGATACGCAGTATTTT. Protein: CASSLDLGAKDTQYF.

This chain connects TRBV18 to TRBJ1-2, with TRBD1 identical over 10 bases. J was trimmed by 4 bases and V by 6 bases; bases with no gene match: 8. This CDR3 is 15 amino acids long. The germline V gene has CDR1 KGHSH and CDR2 LQKENI. Here the CDR3 reads CASSLDRGLGYGYTF. The CDR3 nucleotides are TGTGCCAGCTCGCTCGACAGGGGGCTGGGCTATGGCTACACCTTC. The whole variable domain, filled in from reference TRBV18 and TRBJ1-2, reads NAGVMQNPRHLVRRRGQEARLRCSPMKGHSHVYWYRQLPEEGLKFMVYLQKENIIDESGMPKERFSAEFPKEGPSILRIQQVVRGDSAAYFCASSLDRGLGYGYTFGSGTRLTVV.

This clone was detected only a few times. V usage is TRBV10-3 and J usage is TRBJ2-3, with TRBD1 matching over 12 bases. V was clipped by 0 bases and J by 5 bases; unmatched bases: 9. CDR3 length: 18 residues. From germline, CDR1 is ENHRY and CDR2 SYGVKD. The CDR3: CAISESPGTGGEEDTQYF. As DNA, the CDR3 is TGTGCCATCAGTGAGTCGCCGGGGACAGGGGGCGAAGAAGATACGCAGTATTTT.

The chain couples TRBV6-5 to TRBJ1-5; unclear D gene. Germline CDR1 and CDR2: MNHEY and SVGAGI. The CDR3 covers 13 residues. Trimming pared 5 bases from V and 7 bases from J, leaving 12 bases between. The CDR3 DNA reads TGTGCCAGCAGTCTAGTGATTAACCAGCCCCAGCATTTT. It yields the protein CASSLVINQPQHF.

The chain links TRBV25-1 to TRBJ1-1; tentative D call: TRBD1 (6 bases). The CDR3 spans 15 residues. V lost 0 bases and J 6 bases, leaving 14 bases between the germline ends. CDR1 is MGHDK and CDR2 is SYGVNS in the germline V gene. CDR3 bases: TGTGCCAGCAGTGAATATACCGGGGGGCGCGCTGAAGCTTTCTTT. This encodes CASSEYTGGRAEAFF. Variable domain in full (rest from reference TRBV25-1 and TRBJ1-1): EADIYQTPRYLVIGTGKKITLECSQTMGHDKMYWYQQDPGMELHLIHYSYGVNSTEKGDLSSESTVSRIRTEHFPLTLESARPSHTSQYLCASSEYTGGRAEAFFGQGTRLTVV.

The genes are TRBV4-2 and TRBJ2-7, with 9 bases identical to TRBD2. This CDR3 is 16 amino acids long. The trim removed 1 base at V and 2 bases at J, leaving 6 bases unmatched. Germline CDR1 is LGHNA and CDR2 is YNFKEQ. In nucleotides, the CDR3 is TGTGCCAGCAGCCAAGGTGTGGCTAGCGGGGCCTACGAGCAGTACTTC. Its translation is CASSQGVASGAYEQYF.

The J gene is TRBJ2-7, the V gene TRBV30, with TRBD2 as a possible D gene (6 bases). V was trimmed by 3 bases and J by 2 bases, leaving 17 bases between them. This CDR3 spans 15 amino acids. Germline V gene sequence: CDR1 GTSNPN, CDR2 SVGIG (reference sequence). The CDR3 DNA is TGTGCCTGGAGCGCTAATGTAGCGGTTACCTACGAGCAGTACTTC. Translated, it gives CAWSANVAVTYEQYF.

This clone appeared a few times. The chain combines TRBV10-3 with TRBJ2-7; D perhaps matches TRBD1 (5 bases). The CDR3 is 11 amino acids. V shed 7 bases and J shed 3 bases, with 7 bases lying between them. The germline V gene has CDR1 ENHRY and CDR2 SYGVKD. The CDR3: CAIKGYYEQYF. CDR3 sequence (DNA): TGTGCCATCAAGGGGTACTACGAGCAGTACTTC.

CDR3 in amino acids: CASSQTGTRHGYTF. The CDR3 bases are TGCGCCAGCAGCCAAACGGGGACTAGGCATGGCTACACCTTC. The chain employs TRBV4-1 and TRBJ1-2; tentative D call: TRBD1 (5 bases). The CDR3 covers 14 residues. Trimming removed 2 bases from V and 6 bases from J, with 13 bases in between. CDR1 is MGHRA, CDR2 YSYEKL, per germline.

The V and J genes are TRBV4-2 and TRBJ1-1; the D gene is possibly TRBD1 (5 bases). V was shortened by 1 base and J by 5 bases, with 14 bases between the two germline ends. The germline V gene encodes CDR1 LGHNA and CDR2 YNFKEQ. The CDR3 consists of 15 residues. The CDR3 sequence is CASSQVGREGTEAFF. For the CDR3, the DNA is TGTGCCAGCAGCCAAGTCGGTCGGGAGGGGACTGAAGCTTTCTTT.

V gene TRBV7-3 combines with J gene TRBJ2-2; the D gene is possibly TRBD2 (7 bases). Germline V gene sequence: CDR1 SGHTA, CDR2 FQGTGA. Between the trimmed V and J ends, which lost 5 bases and 5 bases, there was a span of 18 bases. CDR3 size: 16 residues. For the CDR3, the DNA is TGTGCCAGCAGCCCACAGGGACTACCGACGACCGGGGAGCTGTTTTTT. This encodes CASSPQGLPTTGELFF.

The chain employs TRBV27 and TRBJ2-3; TRBD2 matches 11 bases. The germline gives CDR1 MNHEY, CDR2 SMNVEV (reference sequence). The CDR3 runs to 16 residues. V lost 6 bases to trimming and J lost 5 bases; unmatched junction nucleotides: 10. The CDR3 region is CASSRIAGGPQDTQYF. DNA for the CDR3: TGTGCCAGCAGCCGTATAGCGGGAGGGCCGCAAGATACGCAGTATTTT.

The chain employs TRBV7-2 and TRBJ2-1; 8 nucleotides match TRBD2. Trimming removed 5 bases from V and 9 bases from J; junction bases left unmatched: 9. Germline values: CDR1 SGHTA, CDR2 FQGNSA. The CDR3 has 14 amino acids. As DNA, the CDR3 is TGTGCCAGCAGCCCATTAGCGGGGTTGGGTGAGCAGTTCTTC. Its protein is CASSPLAGLGEQFF.

V gene TRBV11-2 combines with J gene TRBJ2-1; 7 bases agree with TRBD1. CDR1 is SGHAT, CDR2 FQNNGV, per germline. This CDR3 comprises 12 residues. The junction had 4 bases not matched to a gene; V was cut back by 2 bases and J by 12 bases. CDR3 in amino acids: CASSLSRTGQFF. The CDR3 DNA sequence: TGTGCCAGCAGCTTAAGCCGGACAGGGCAGTTCTTC. The full variable domain, rest sourced from reference TRBV11-2 and TRBJ2-1, is EAGVAQSPRYKIIEKRQSVAFWCNPISGHATLYWYQQILGQGPKLLIQFQNNGVVDDSQLPKDRFSAERLKGVDSTLKIQPAKLEDSAVYLCASSLSRTGQFFGPGTRLTVL.

The count of this clone is one. The chain links TRBV11-3 to TRBJ2-3; 7 bases are shared with TRBD2. The CDR3 runs to 15 residues. Germline trimming cut 1 base from V and 6 bases from J; bases unmatched to any gene: 7. Germline assignment: CDR1 SGHNT and CDR2 YENEEA. For the CDR3, the DNA is TGTGCCAGCAGCTTAGTTGTGGGAGCGGGGGATACGCAGTATTTT. This translates into CASSLVVGAGDTQYF.

This clone showed up just once. The junction departs from the called germline gene at one end, perhaps through a read error. The chain couples TRBV7-2 to TRBJ2-1; D possibly corresponds to TRBD2 (5 bases). The germline V gene has CDR1 SGHTA and CDR2 FQGNSA. The CDR3 runs to 12 residues. The CDR3: CASSLRAGPPLF. CDR3 sequence (DNA): TGTGCCAGCAGCTTGAGGGCTGGACCTCCCCTCTTC. Using reference TRBV7-2 and TRBJ2-1 for the parts outside the CDR3, the full variable domain is GAGVSQSPSNKVTEKGKDVELRCDPISGHTALYWYRQSLGQGLEFLIYFQGNSAPDKSGLPSDRFSAERTGGSVSTLTIQRTQQEDSAVYLCASSLRAGPPLFGPGTRLTVL.